A single T cell receptor (beta chain) is shown here with its context. These data originate in a study of blood T cell repertoires in COVID-19. Assay used: immunoSEQ multiplex PCR; TCRdb lists only in-frame clones, some missing. This sample has about 260,000 clones, with approximately 88% found just once. This CDR3 comprises 12 residues. CDR1 MDHEN and CDR2 SYDVKM come from the germline V gene. V lost 8 bases to trimming and J lost 5 bases, with 10 bases between them. This clonotype originated in a woman in her 70s with COVID-19, enrolled during active disease. This chain joins TRBV28 and TRBJ1-5, with a tentative D call TRBD1 (5 bases). The sequencing input was peripheral blood. This chain's CDR3 is CASGAVDQPQHF. For the CDR3, the DNA is TGTGCCAGCGGGGCCGTAGATCAGCCCCAGCATTTT. Variable domain in full (rest from reference TRBV28 and TRBJ1-5): DVKVTQSSRYLVKRTGEKVFLECVQDMDHENMFWYRQDPGLGLRLIYFSYDVKMKEKGDIPEGYSVSREKKERFSLILESASTNQTSMYLCASGAVDQPQHFGDGTRLSIL.